Sequencing of this TCR beta chain was carried out in a study of beta chain features in type 1 diabetes. Overall study: Over all samples combined, about 99,000,000 sorted cells were examined.

From germline, CDR1 is ENHRY and CDR2 SYGVKD. Trimming took 4 bases from V and 0 from J; bases not matched to a gene: 14. The CDR3 runs 21 residues. Expressed TCRB transcripts were sequenced after all isolated RNA was converted to cDNA. Produced via immunoSEQ multiplex PCR; TCRdb's table is partial and in-frame only. Of over 200,000 clones in the sample, 11% were seen once. Concerning this clone itself: The antigen is not known.

Naive, central memory, regulatory and stem cell-like memory cells within the CD4+ compartment were sorted using CD45RO/CCR7/CD25/CD127/CD95/CD27. Study-level points and caveats: Type 1 diabetes patients had moderately but significantly shorter TCRB CDR3s in all four CD4+ subsets. Whether TCRB rearrangement is influenced by HLA type was left unresolved in this analysis.

Sequenced sample: naive CD4+ T cells from blood. This chain links TRBV10-3 with TRBJ2-1; 14 bases line up with TRBD2. The source of this sequence is a young man with type 1 diabetes. The CDR3 sequence: CAISVQKKGLAGGSSYNEQFF. The CDR3 coding sequence is TGTGCCATCAGTGTTCAGAAGAAAGGACTAGCGGGGGGTTCCTCCTACAATGAGCAGTTCTTC.